This T cell receptor (beta chain) was documented in a study of memory CD4+ T cells and cytomegalovirus serostatus. About the study: This sample comes from healthy Belgian adults, several CMV seropositive, roughly 22 seronegative. Broader study findings: Of more than 150 reported CMV TCRbeta sequences, under 70 were found in memory CD4+ repertoires.

Sequencing used immunoSEQ multiplex PCR; TCRdb keeps in-frame clones, though not all of them. Among 50,000 to 75,000 clones, about 81% were seen once, and the ten largest hold nearly 0.9%. About this clone itself: As yet, its antigen is unknown.

The sort gate was single viable CD3+CD4+CD8-CD45RO+ cells for memory CD4+ T cells. Positive selection with CD4 microbeads enriched total CD4+ T cells. Germline V gives CDR1 SEHNR, CDR2 FQNEAQ (reference sequence). V gave up 1 base and J gave up 3 bases; unmatched junction bases: 3. The CDR3 covers 14 residues. Sequenced material: memory CD4+ T cells from blood. The chain recombines TRBV7-9 with TRBJ2-7; 7 bases are a match to TRBD2. The sequence came from an adult in good health and CMV-seronegative. CDR3 nucleotides: TGTGCCAGCAGCTTAGGCGGGAGCGGCTACGAGCAGTACTTC. Encoded protein: CASSLGGSGYEQYF.